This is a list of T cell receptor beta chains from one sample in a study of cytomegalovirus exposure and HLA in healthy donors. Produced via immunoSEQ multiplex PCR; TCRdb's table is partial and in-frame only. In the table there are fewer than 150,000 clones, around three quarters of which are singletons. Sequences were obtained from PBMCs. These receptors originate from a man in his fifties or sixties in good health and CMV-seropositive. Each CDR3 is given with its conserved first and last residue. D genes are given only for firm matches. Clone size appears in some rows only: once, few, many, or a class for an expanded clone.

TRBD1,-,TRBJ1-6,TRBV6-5,CASSYGTGGVNSPLHF,TGTGCCAGCAGTTACGGGACAGGGGGCGTTAATTCACCCCTCCACTTT
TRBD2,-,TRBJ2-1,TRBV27,CASSSRLAGGQGEQFF,TGTGCCAGCAGTTCCCGACTAGCGGGAGGGCAGGGTGAGCAGTTCTTC
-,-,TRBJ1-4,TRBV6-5,CASRSQGNNEKLFF,TGTGCCAGCAGGTCACAGGGAAATAATGAAAAACTGTTTTTT
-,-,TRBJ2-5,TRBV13,CASSTRLGETQYF,TGTGCCAGCAGCACTCGACTTGGAGAGACCCAGTACTTC
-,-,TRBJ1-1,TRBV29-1,CSVGAGGNTEAFF,TGCAGCGTCGGAGCGGGGGGCAACACTGAAGCTTTCTTT
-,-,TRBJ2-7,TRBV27,CASRSGLGNEQYF,TGTGCCAGCAGAAGCGGCCTCGGAAACGAGCAGTACTTC
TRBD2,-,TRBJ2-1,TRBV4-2,CASSQQLATRDEQFF,TGTGCCAGCAGCCAACAACTAGCGACGCGCGATGAGCAGTTCTTC
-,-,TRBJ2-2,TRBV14,CASSLRQAQSGELFF,TGTGCCAGCAGCCTTCGACAGGCCCAGTCCGGGGAGCTGTTTTTT
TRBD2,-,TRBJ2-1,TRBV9,CASSVAGSGNEQFF,TGTGCCAGCAGCGTAGCAGGTAGCGGGAATGAGCAGTTCTTC
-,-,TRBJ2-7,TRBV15,CATSRETGIRYEQYF,TGTGCCACCAGCAGAGAAACAGGGATCAGATACGAGCAGTACTTC
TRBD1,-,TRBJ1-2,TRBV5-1,CASSPLTGQDYGYTF,TGCGCCAGCAGCCCTCTGACAGGGCAGGACTATGGCTACACCTTC
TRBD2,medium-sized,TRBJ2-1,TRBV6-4,CASSEGGGSLFEQFF,TGTGCCAGCAGTGAAGGTGGCGGGAGTTTATTTGAGCAGTTCTTC
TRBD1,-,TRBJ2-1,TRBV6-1,CASSGGDSRRNEQFF,TGTGCCAGCAGTGGAGGGGACAGCCGCCGAAATGAGCAGTTCTTC
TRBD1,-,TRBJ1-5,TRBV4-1,CASSQEGGGASGNQPQHF,TGCGCCAGCAGCCAAGAAGGAGGGGGCGCTTCCGGCAATCAGCCCCAGCATTTT
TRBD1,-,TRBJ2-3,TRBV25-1,CASSAYRGQDTQYF,TGTGCCAGCAGTGCCTACAGGGGGCAAGATACGCAGTATTTT
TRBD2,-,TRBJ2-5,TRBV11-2,CASSSSGTSGYQETQYF,TGTGCCAGCAGCTCATCCGGGACTAGCGGGTACCAAGAGACCCAGTACTTC
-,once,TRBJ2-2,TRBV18,CASSPSANTGELFF,TGTGCCAGCTCACCATCAGCGAACACCGGGGAGCTGTTTTTT
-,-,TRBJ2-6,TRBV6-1,CASTKISGANVLTF,TGTGCCAGCACCAAAATCTCTGGGGCCAACGTCCTGACTTTC
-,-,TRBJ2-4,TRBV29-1,CSVDGGGGENIQYF,TGCAGCGTTGATGGGGGAGGTGGCGAAAACATTCAGTACTTC
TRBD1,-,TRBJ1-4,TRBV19,CASSLQDRGIEKLFF,TGTGCCAGTAGTTTACAAGACAGGGGGATTGAAAAACTGTTTTTT
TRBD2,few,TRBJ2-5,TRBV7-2,CASSLSGGPGETQYF,TGTGCCAGCAGCTTATCGGGAGGGCCTGGGGAGACCCAGTACTTC
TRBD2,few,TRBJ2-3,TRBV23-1,CASSQPTSTSRRVTDTQYF,TGCGCCAGCAGTCAACCGACTAGCACCTCCCGACGGGTGACAGATACGCAGTATTTT
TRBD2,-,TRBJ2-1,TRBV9,CASSPGLAGYNEQFF,TGTGCCAGCAGCCCGGGACTAGCGGGCTACAATGAGCAGTTCTTC
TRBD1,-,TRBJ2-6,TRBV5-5,CASRHRQGASSGANVLTF,TGTGCCAGCAGACACCGACAGGGTGCCAGCTCTGGGGCCAACGTCCTGACTTTC
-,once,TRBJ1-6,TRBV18,CASSPVQQAYSPLHF,TGTGCCAGCTCACCGGTTCAACAGGCTTATTCACCCCTCCACTTT
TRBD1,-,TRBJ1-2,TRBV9,CASSRTGGTYGYTF,TGTGCCAGCAGCAGGACAGGGGGTACTTATGGCTACACCTTC
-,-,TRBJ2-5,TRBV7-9,CASSLYRTNQETQYF,TGTGCCAGCAGCTTATACAGGACAAACCAAGAGACCCAGTACTTC
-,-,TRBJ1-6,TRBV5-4,CASSYEGVYNSPLHF,TGTGCCAGCAGCTACGAAGGGGTTTATAATTCACCCCTCCACTTT
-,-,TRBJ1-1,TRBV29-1,CSVATVLNTEAFF,TGCAGCGTTGCTACAGTACTGAACACTGAAGCTTTCTTT
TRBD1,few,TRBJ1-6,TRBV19,CATWAGQGNSPLHF,TGTGCCACCTGGGCAGGACAGGGAAATTCACCCCTCCACTTT
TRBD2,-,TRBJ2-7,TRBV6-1,CASREGTTRSEQYF,TGTGCCAGTAGGGAAGGGACTACCCGAAGCGAGCAGTACTTC
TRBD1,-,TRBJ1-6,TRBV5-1,CASSPQGFSNSPLHF,TGCGCCAGCAGCCCACAGGGGTTTAGTAATTCACCCCTCCACTTT
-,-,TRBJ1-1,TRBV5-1,CASSWGPELDRTRNLVSTEAFF,TGCGCCAGCAGCTGGGGTCCAGAACTTGACAGGACTCGAAACTTGGTTAGCACTGAAGCTTTCTTT
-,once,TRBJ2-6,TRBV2,CASSRGTGANVLTF,TGTGCCAGTTCCAGGGGTACTGGGGCCAACGTCCTGACTTTC
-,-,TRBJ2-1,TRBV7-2,CASSPQTSSYNEQFF,TGTGCCAGCAGCCCCCAGACAAGCTCCTACAATGAGCAGTTCTTC
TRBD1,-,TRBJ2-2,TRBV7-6,CASSSRQGGSTGELFF,TGTGCCAGCAGCTCCCGACAGGGGGGGAGCACCGGGGAGCTGTTTTTT
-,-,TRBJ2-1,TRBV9,CASSAPGSIYNEQFF,TGTGCCAGCAGCGCGCCGGGATCCATCTACAATGAGCAGTTCTTC
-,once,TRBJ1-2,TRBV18,CASSPRQPDGYTF,TGTGCCAGCTCACCGAGGCAGCCGGATGGCTACACCTTC
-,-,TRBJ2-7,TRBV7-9,CASRGASYEQYF,TGTGCCAGCAGGGGGGCCTCCTACGAGCAGTACTTC
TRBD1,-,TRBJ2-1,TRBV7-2,CASSLTGYAYNEQFF,TGTGCCAGCAGCTTGACAGGGTATGCCTACAATGAGCAGTTCTTC
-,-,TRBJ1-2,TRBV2,CASSERGSYGYTF,TGTGCCAGCAGTGAACGGGGGAGCTATGGCTACACCTTC
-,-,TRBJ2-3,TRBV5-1,CASSPLSGAGTDTQYF,TGCGCCAGCAGCCCCCTCTCAGGGGCGGGCACAGATACGCAGTATTTT
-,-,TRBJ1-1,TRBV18,CASSPPGNTEAFF,TGTGCCAGCTCACCTCCAGGGAACACTGAAGCTTTCTTT
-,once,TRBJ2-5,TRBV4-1,CASSQDHSGVLETQYF,TGCGCCAGCAGCCAAGATCATTCGGGGGTGTTAGAGACCCAGTACTTC
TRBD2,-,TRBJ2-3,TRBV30,CAWSPGLGTTDTQYF,TGTGCCTGGAGTCCGGGACTAGGGACCACAGATACGCAGTATTTT
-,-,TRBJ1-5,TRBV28,CASSPGGSSNQPQHF,TGTGCCAGCAGCCCCGGGGGGTCTAGCAATCAGCCCCAGCATTTT
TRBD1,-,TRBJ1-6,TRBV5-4,CASSSGQGNSPLHF,TGTGCCAGCAGCTCCGGACAGGGTAATTCACCCCTCCACTTT
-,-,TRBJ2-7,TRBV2,CASSDGSRNYEQYF,TGTGCCAGCAGTGACGGGTCCCGGAACTACGAGCAGTACTTC
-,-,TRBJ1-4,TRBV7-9,CASSARATNEKLFF,TGTGCCAGCAGCGCTCGAGCAACTAATGAAAAACTGTTTTTT
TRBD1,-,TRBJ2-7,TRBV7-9,CASSRGQGEQYF,TGTGCCAGCAGCCGGGGACAGGGAGAGCAGTACTTC
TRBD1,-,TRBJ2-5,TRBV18,CASSPPNRRQGQETQYF,TGTGCCAGCTCACCACCTAATCGAAGACAGGGCCAAGAGACCCAGTACTTC
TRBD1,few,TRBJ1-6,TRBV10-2,CASSGTGVSPLHF,TGCGCCAGCAGCGGCACAGGGGTGTCACCCCTCCACTTT